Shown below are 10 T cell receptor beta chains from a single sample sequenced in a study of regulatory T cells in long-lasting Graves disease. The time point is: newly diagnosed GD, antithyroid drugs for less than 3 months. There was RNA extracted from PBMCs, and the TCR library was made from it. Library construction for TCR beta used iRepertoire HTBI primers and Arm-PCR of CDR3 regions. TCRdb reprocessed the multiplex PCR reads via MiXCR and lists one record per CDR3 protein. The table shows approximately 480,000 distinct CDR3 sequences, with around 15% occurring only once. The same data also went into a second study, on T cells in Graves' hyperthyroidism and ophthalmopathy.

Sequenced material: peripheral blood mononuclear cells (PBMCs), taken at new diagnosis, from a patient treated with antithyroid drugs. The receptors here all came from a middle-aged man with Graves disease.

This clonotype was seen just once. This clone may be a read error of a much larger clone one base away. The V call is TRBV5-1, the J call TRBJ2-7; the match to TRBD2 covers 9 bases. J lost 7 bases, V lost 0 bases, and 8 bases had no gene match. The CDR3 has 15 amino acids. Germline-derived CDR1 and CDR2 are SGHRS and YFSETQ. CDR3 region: CASSLVAGGYNEQYF. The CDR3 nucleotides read TGCGCCAGCAGCTTGGTGGCGGGAGGGTACAATGAGCAGTACTTC.

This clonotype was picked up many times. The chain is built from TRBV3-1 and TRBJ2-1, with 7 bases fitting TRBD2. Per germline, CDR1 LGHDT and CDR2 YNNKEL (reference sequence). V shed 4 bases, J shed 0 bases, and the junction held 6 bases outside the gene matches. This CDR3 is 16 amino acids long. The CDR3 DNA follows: TGTGCCAGCAGCCCGACTAGCAGGAGCTCCTACAATGAGCAGTTCTTC. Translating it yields CASSPTSRSSYNEQFF.

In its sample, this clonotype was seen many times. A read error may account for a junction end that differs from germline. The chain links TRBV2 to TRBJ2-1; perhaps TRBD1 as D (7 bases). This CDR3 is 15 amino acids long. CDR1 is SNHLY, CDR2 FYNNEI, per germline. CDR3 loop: CASSEDRVGGNEQFF. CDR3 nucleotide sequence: TGTGCCAGCAGCGAAGACAGGGTCGGGGGCAATGAGCAGTTCTTC.

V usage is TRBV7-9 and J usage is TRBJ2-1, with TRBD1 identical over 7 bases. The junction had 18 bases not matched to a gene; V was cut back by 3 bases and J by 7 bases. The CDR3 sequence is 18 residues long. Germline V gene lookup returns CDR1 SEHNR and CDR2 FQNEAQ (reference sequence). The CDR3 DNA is TGTGCCAGCAGCTTCTGGCGCCAGGGGGATTCACGATTGAATGAGCAGTTCTTC. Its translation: CASSFWRQGDSRLNEQFF. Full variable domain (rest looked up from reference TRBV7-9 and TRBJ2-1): DTGVSQNPRHKITKRGQNVTFRCDPISEHNRLYWYRQTLGQGPEFLTYFQNEAQLEKSRLLSDRFSAERPKGSFSTLEIQRTEQGDSAMYLCASSFWRQGDSRLNEQFFGPGTRLTVL.

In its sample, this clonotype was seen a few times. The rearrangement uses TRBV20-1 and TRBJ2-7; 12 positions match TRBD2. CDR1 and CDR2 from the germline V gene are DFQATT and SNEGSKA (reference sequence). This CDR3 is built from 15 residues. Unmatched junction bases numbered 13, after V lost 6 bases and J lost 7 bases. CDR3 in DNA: TGCAGTGCACGAGCTAGCGGGAGGGCCTCGGGGGAGCAGTACTTC. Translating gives CSARASGRASGEQYF.

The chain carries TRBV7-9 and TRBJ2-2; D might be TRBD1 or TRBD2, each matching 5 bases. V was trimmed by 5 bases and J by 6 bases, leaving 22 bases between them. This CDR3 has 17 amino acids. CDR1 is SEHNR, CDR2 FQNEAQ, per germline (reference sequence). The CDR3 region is CASSLGAGTWGSGELFF. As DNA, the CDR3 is TGTGCCAGCAGCCTTGGGGCGGGCACGTGGGGGTCCGGGGAGCTGTTTTTT. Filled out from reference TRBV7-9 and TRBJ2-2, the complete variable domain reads DTGVSQNPRHKITKRGQNVTFRCDPISEHNRLYWYRQTLGQGPEFLTYFQNEAQLEKSRLLSDRFSAERPKGSFSTLEIQRTEQGDSAMYLCASSLGAGTWGSGELFFGEGSRLTVL.

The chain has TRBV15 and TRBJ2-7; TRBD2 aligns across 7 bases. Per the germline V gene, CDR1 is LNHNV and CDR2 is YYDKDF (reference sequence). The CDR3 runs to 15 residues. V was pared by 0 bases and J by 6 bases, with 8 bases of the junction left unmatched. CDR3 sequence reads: CATSREGGSPGEQYF. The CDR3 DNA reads TGTGCCACCAGCAGAGAGGGCGGGAGTCCGGGCGAGCAGTACTTC.

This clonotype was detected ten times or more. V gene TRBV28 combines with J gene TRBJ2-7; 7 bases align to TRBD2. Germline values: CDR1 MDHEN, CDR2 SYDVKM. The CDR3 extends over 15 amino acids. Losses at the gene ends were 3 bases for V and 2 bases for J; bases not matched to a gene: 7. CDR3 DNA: TGTGCCAGCAGTTTCCGAAGCGGGACGGCCTACGAGCAGTACTTC. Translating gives CASSFRSGTAYEQYF.

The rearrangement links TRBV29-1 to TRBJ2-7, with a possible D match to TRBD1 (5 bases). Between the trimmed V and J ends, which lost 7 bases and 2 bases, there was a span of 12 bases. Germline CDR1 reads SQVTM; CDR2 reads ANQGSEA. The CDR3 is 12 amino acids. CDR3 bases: TGCAGCGCCCCGACAGTTCCCTACGAGCAGTACTTC. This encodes CSAPTVPYEQYF.

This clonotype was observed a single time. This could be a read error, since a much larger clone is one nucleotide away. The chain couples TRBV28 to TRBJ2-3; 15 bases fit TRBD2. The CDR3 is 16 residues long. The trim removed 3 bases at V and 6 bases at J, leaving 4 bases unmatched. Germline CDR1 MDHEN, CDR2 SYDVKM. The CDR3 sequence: CASSFGLAGGLDTQYF. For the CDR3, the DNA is TGTGCCAGCAGTTTCGGACTAGCGGGGGGGTTGGATACGCAGTATTTT.